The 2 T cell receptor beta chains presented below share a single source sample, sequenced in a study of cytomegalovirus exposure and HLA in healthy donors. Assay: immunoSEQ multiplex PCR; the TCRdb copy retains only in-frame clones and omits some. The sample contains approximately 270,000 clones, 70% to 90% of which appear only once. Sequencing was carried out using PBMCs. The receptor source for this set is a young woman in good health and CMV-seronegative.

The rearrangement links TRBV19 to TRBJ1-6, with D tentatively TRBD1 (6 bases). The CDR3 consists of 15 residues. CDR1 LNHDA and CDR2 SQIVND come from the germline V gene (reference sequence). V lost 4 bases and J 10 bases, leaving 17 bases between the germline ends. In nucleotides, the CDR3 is TGTGCCAGTAGTACCCTAGGGGACACGGGATCACCCCTCCACTTT. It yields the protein CASSTLGDTGSPLHF.

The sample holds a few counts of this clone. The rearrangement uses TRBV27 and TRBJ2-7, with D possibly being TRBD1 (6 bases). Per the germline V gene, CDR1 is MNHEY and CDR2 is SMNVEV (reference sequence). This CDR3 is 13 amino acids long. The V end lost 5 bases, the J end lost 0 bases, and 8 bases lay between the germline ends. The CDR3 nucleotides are TGTGCCAGCAGTCGGGACACCTCCTACGAGCAGTACTTC. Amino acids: CASSRDTSYEQYF.